This T cell receptor (beta chain) came from a study of T cell repertoires in cytomegalovirus infection. The table lists this clonotype with many counts. TCRdb reprocessed the reads with MiXCR, giving one entry per CDR3 protein. The sample carries approximately 490,000 distinct CDR3 sequences, 11% recorded once. CDR1 is ENHRY and CDR2 is SYGVKD in the germline V gene. With 0 bases removed from V and 2 bases from J, the gap between germline ends came to 13 bases. This CDR3 comprises 16 residues. This sequence joins TRBV10-3 and TRBJ1-2; tentatively, D is TRBD1 (6 bases). The sequencing sample was made of PBMCs. This clonotype was obtained from a human donor in good health (CMV status not recorded). Some clones in this sample may be carry-over from other donors' samples. The CDR3 region has the DNA TGTGCCATCAGTGAGTCTTGGACAGAGGTCAACTATGGCTACACCTTC. Its translation is CAISESWTEVNYGYTF.